Following are 4 T cell receptor beta chains from one sample sequenced in a study of CD8 T cells in ankylosing spondylitis. TCRdb itself ran the 5' RACE reads through MiXCR, one entry per CDR3 protein. This table has about 110,000 distinct CDR3 sequences, 24% appearing once. The sample was synovial fluid, either unsorted or a sorted T cell fraction (not recorded which). These receptors were collected from a male donor with ankylosing spondylitis.

V and J are TRBV4-2 and TRBJ2-5, with 8 bases aligning to TRBD2. Unmatched junction bases numbered 2, after V lost 3 bases and J lost 2 bases. The CDR3 totals 14 residues. Germline-derived CDR1 and CDR2 are LGHNA and YNFKEQ. CDR3 protein: CASSQTSVQETQYF. In DNA form, the CDR3 reads TGTGCCAGCAGCCAGACTAGCGTTCAAGAGACCCAGTACTTC.

This clonotype was found many times. This sequence joins TRBV5-1 and TRBJ2-6; D possibly corresponds to TRBD1 (5 bases). V dropped 7 bases and J dropped 2 bases, with 13 bases sitting between them. The CDR3 spans 15 residues. Germline-derived CDR1 and CDR2 are SGHRS and YFSETQ. This CDR3 is CASLPGNTGANVLTF. The CDR3 coding sequence is TGCGCCAGCCTCCCAGGGAACACTGGGGCCAACGTCCTGACTTTC.

This clonotype was observed a handful of times. V gene TRBV27 combines with J gene TRBJ2-3, with D unclear. The V and J ends lost 5 bases and 2 bases respectively, with 17 bases between them. CDR3 length equals 16 residues. Looked up from germline, CDR1 is MNHEY and CDR2 is SMNVEV (reference sequence). DNA for the CDR3: TGTGCCAGCAGTCCTTTGGGCAGGCGCAACACAGATACGCAGTATTTT. This encodes CASSPLGRRNTDTQYF.

The chain links TRBV20-1 to TRBJ2-5, with a weak D call TRBD1 (5 bases). The CDR3 is 11 residues long. V lost 5 bases to trimming and J lost 4 bases, with 8 bases between them. CDR1 and CDR2 (germline): DFQATT, SNEGSKA (reference sequence). The CDR3 is CSADRGETQYF. The CDR3 bases are TGCAGTGCTGATAGGGGAGAGACCCAGTACTTC.